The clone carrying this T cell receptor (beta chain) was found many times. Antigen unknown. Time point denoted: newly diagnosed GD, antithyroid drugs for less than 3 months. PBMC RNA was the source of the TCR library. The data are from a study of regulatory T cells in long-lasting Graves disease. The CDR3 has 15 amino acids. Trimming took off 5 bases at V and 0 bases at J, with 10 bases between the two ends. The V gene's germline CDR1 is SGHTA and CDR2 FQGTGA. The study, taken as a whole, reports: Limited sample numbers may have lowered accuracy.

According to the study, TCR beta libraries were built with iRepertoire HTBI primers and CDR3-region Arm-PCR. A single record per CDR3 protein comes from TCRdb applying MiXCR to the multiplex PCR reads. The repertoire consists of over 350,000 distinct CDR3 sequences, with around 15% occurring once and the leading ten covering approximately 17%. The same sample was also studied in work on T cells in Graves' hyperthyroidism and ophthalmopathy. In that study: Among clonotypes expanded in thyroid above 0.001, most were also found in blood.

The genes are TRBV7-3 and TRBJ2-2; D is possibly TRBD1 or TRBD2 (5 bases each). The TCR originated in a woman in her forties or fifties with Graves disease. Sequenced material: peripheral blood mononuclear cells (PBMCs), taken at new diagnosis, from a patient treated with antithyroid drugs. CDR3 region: CASSPGPTNTGELFF. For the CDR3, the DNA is TGTGCCAGCAGCCCGGGACCCACGAACACCGGGGAGCTGTTTTTT. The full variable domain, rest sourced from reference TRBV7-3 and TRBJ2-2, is GAGVSQTPSNKVTEKGKYVELRCDPISGHTALYWYRQSLGQGPEFLIYFQGTGAADDSGLPNDRFFAVRPEGSVSTLKIQRTERGDSAVYLCASSPGPTNTGELFFGEGSRLTVL.